A selection of T cell receptor beta chains follows, all from one sample in a study of shared clonotypes between healthy human individuals. Sequencing was performed with immunoSEQ multiplex PCR; in TCRdb, only in-frame clones are kept and a portion is missing. The repertoire holds 1 million to 1.3 million clones, with approximately 78% as singletons. The sequenced material came from memory CD4+ T cells from PBMCs. The receptors were gathered from a man aged 18 to 29 in good health. Some clones in this sample may be carry-over from other donors' samples. Each CDR3 is given with its conserved first and last residue. Each record gives: clone size, CDR3 length, J gene, D gene, V gene, CDR3 protein, CDR3 DNA. A D gene is named only where the DNA matches it firmly. Size is stated for part of the rows, as once, few or many counts, or as a class when the clone is expanded.

abundance: -
len: 13
j_gene: TRBJ2-5
d_gene: TRBD1
v_gene: TRBV2
CDR3aa: CASASAGGETQYF
CDR3nt: TGTGCCAGCGCCTCCGCAGGGGGAGAGACCCAGTACTTC

abundance: -
len: 16
j_gene: TRBJ1-2
d_gene: -
v_gene: TRBV4-1
CDR3aa: CASSQETNSGAGGYTF
CDR3nt: TGCGCCAGCAGCCAAGAAACCAACTCGGGGGCCGGAGGCTACACCTTC

abundance: -
len: 15
j_gene: TRBJ2-3
d_gene: -
v_gene: TRBV30
CDR3aa: CAWSLTRARADTQYF
CDR3nt: TGTGCCTGGAGCCTGACTAGGGCGAGAGCAGATACGCAGTATTTT

abundance: -
len: 13
j_gene: TRBJ2-7
d_gene: -
v_gene: TRBV6-5
CDR3aa: CASSGPGTPGQYF
CDR3nt: TGTGCCAGCAGTGGCCCCGGGACCCCGGGGCAGTACTTC

abundance: -
len: 16
j_gene: TRBJ2-1
d_gene: -
v_gene: TRBV10-3
CDR3aa: CAISESTVRAGNEQFF
CDR3nt: TGTGCCATCAGTGAGTCGACTGTGAGGGCGGGCAATGAGCAGTTCTTC

abundance: -
len: 13
j_gene: TRBJ2-7
d_gene: -
v_gene: TRBV11-2
CDR3aa: CASSLLGRAEQYF
CDR3nt: TGTGCCAGCAGCTTACTGGGGCGGGCCGAGCAGTACTTC

abundance: -
len: 14
j_gene: TRBJ2-5
d_gene: -
v_gene: TRBV18
CDR3aa: CATQKGGRTETQYF
CDR3nt: TGTGCCACCCAGAAGGGGGGGCGGACAGAGACCCAGTACTTC

abundance: -
len: 14
j_gene: TRBJ1-2
d_gene: -
v_gene: TRBV2
CDR3aa: CASSEAHVNYGYTF
CDR3nt: TGTGCCAGCAGTGAAGCGCACGTGAACTATGGCTACACCTTC

abundance: -
len: 17
j_gene: TRBJ1-2
d_gene: -
v_gene: TRBV5-1
CDR3aa: CASSLVPKGRDLYGYTF
CDR3nt: TGCGCCAGCAGCTTGGTCCCTAAAGGAAGGGACCTCTATGGCTACACCTTC

abundance: -
len: 13
j_gene: TRBJ1-5
d_gene: -
v_gene: TRBV28
CDR3aa: CATDTTSNQPQHF
CDR3nt: TGTGCCACCGATACAACCAGCAATCAGCCCCAGCATTTT

abundance: few
len: 15
j_gene: TRBJ1-5
d_gene: -
v_gene: TRBV27
CDR3aa: CASASSTGTDQPQHF
CDR3nt: TGTGCCAGTGCCTCTTCCACAGGGACCGATCAGCCCCAGCATTTT

abundance: few
len: 14
j_gene: TRBJ2-1
d_gene: -
v_gene: TRBV7-2
CDR3aa: CASSLGLVRNEQFF
CDR3nt: TGTGCCAGCAGCTTAGGGCTGGTGCGTAATGAGCAGTTCTTC

abundance: -
len: 13
j_gene: TRBJ1-2
d_gene: -
v_gene: TRBV11-2
CDR3aa: CASSPGEGTGYTF
CDR3nt: TGTGCCAGCAGCCCCGGTGAAGGGACCGGCTACACCTTC

abundance: many
len: 14
j_gene: TRBJ1-1
d_gene: -
v_gene: TRBV18
CDR3aa: CASSPNAGFTEAFF
CDR3nt: TGTGCCAGCTCACCTAACGCGGGTTTCACTGAAGCTTTCTTT

abundance: once
len: 17
j_gene: TRBJ2-2
d_gene: -
v_gene: TRBV12-5
CDR3aa: CASGLASGRTNTGELFF
CDR3nt: TGTGCTAGTGGTTTGGCCTCAGGTCGTACGAACACCGGGGAGCTGTTTTTT

abundance: -
len: 17
j_gene: TRBJ1-1
d_gene: -
v_gene: TRBV5-6
CDR3aa: CASSLSVGGQGGTEAFF
CDR3nt: TGTGCCAGCAGCTTGAGTGTTGGGGGCCAGGGCGGCACTGAAGCTTTCTTT

abundance: -
len: 16
j_gene: TRBJ1-3
d_gene: -
v_gene: TRBV5-1
CDR3aa: CASSLAGGDSGNTIYF
CDR3nt: TGCGCCAGCAGCTTGGCGGGCGGGGACTCTGGAAACACCATATATTTT

abundance: many
len: 15
j_gene: TRBJ2-3
d_gene: TRBD1
v_gene: TRBV18
CDR3aa: CASSPGQVGTDTQYF
CDR3nt: TGTGCCAGCTCACCAGGACAGGTTGGCACAGATACGCAGTATTTT

abundance: -
len: 16
j_gene: TRBJ2-3
d_gene: TRBD2
v_gene: TRBV13
CDR3aa: CASSPRLAGAPDTQYF
CDR3nt: TGTGCCAGCAGCCCCCGTCTAGCGGGAGCCCCAGATACGCAGTATTTT

abundance: -
len: 12
j_gene: TRBJ2-3
d_gene: -
v_gene: TRBV5-1
CDR3aa: CASSRDSDTQYF
CDR3nt: TGCGCCAGCAGCCGCGACAGCGATACGCAGTATTTT

abundance: few
len: 16
j_gene: TRBJ1-2
d_gene: TRBD1
v_gene: TRBV6-4
CDR3aa: CASSDPAERTGNGYTF
CDR3nt: TGTGCCAGCAGTGACCCCGCGGAAAGGACAGGGAATGGCTACACCTTC

abundance: -
len: 15
j_gene: TRBJ1-2
d_gene: TRBD1
v_gene: TRBV5-1
CDR3aa: CASSLAVGQGSTYTF
CDR3nt: TGCGCCAGCAGCTTGGCCGTTGGACAGGGGTCCACCTACACCTTC

abundance: -
len: 15
j_gene: TRBJ2-3
d_gene: TRBD2
v_gene: TRBV4-3
CDR3aa: CASRKSGGYTDTQYF
CDR3nt: TGCGCCAGCAGAAAATCGGGAGGGTACACAGATACGCAGTATTTT

abundance: few
len: 15
j_gene: TRBJ1-1
d_gene: TRBD1
v_gene: TRBV18
CDR3aa: CASSPDRGMNTEAFF
CDR3nt: TGTGCCAGCTCGCCCGACAGGGGAATGAACACTGAAGCTTTCTTT

abundance: -
len: 15
j_gene: TRBJ1-1
d_gene: -
v_gene: TRBV5-1
CDR3aa: CASSQDGYMNTEAFF
CDR3nt: TGCGCCAGCAGTCAGGACGGCTACATGAACACTGAAGCTTTCTTT

abundance: few
len: 15
j_gene: TRBJ2-1
d_gene: -
v_gene: TRBV5-1
CDR3aa: CASSSGSGHYNEQFF
CDR3nt: TGCGCCAGCAGCTCTGGGTCAGGGCACTACAATGAGCAGTTCTTC

abundance: -
len: 13
j_gene: TRBJ2-7
d_gene: -
v_gene: TRBV4-2
CDR3aa: CASSQELSYEQYF
CDR3nt: TGTGCCAGCAGCCAAGAACTTTCCTACGAGCAGTACTTC

abundance: -
len: 10
j_gene: TRBJ2-5
d_gene: TRBD2
v_gene: TRBV29-1
CDR3aa: CSVGRETQYF
CDR3nt: TGCAGCGTCGGGAGGGAGACCCAGTACTTC

abundance: -
len: 14
j_gene: TRBJ1-2
d_gene: TRBD1
v_gene: TRBV6-5
CDR3aa: CASSEGGTGASYTF
CDR3nt: TGTGCCAGCAGTGAAGGGGGGACAGGGGCGAGCTACACCTTC

abundance: once
len: 15
j_gene: TRBJ2-7
d_gene: TRBD2
v_gene: TRBV5-4
CDR3aa: CASSLETSGRTEQYF
CDR3nt: TGTGCCAGCAGCTTGGAGACTAGCGGGAGAACCGAGCAGTACTTC

abundance: -
len: 13
j_gene: TRBJ1-1
d_gene: -
v_gene: TRBV30
CDR3aa: CAWTTQAVDEAFF
CDR3nt: TGTGCCTGGACGACCCAGGCGGTTGATGAAGCTTTCTTT

abundance: -
len: 14
j_gene: TRBJ1-4
d_gene: TRBD1
v_gene: TRBV28
CDR3aa: CASTPGGFSEKLFF
CDR3nt: TGTGCCAGCACCCCAGGGGGCTTCAGCGAAAAACTGTTTTTT

abundance: once
len: 12
j_gene: TRBJ2-1
d_gene: TRBD1
v_gene: TRBV7-8
CDR3aa: CASTTGGNEQFF
CDR3nt: TGTGCCAGCACCACAGGGGGCAATGAGCAGTTCTTC

abundance: once
len: 17
j_gene: TRBJ2-2
d_gene: -
v_gene: TRBV9
CDR3aa: CASSTRLFGTNTGELFF
CDR3nt: TGTGCCAGCAGCACCCGACTCTTCGGCACGAACACCGGGGAGCTGTTTTTT

abundance: -
len: 14
j_gene: TRBJ1-4
d_gene: -
v_gene: TRBV2
CDR3aa: CASSEGDTNEKLFF
CDR3nt: TGTGCCAGCAGTGAAGGGGACACCAATGAAAAACTGTTTTTT

abundance: few
len: 14
j_gene: TRBJ1-1
d_gene: TRBD1
v_gene: TRBV6-6
CDR3aa: CASLTGTGGTEAFF
CDR3nt: TGTGCCAGTCTAACCGGGACAGGGGGAACTGAAGCTTTCTTT

abundance: -
len: 17
j_gene: TRBJ2-6
d_gene: TRBD1
v_gene: TRBV7-2
CDR3aa: CASSPRTGHSGANVLTF
CDR3nt: TGTGCCAGCAGCCCCCGGACAGGCCACTCTGGGGCCAACGTCCTGACTTTC

abundance: -
len: 14
j_gene: TRBJ1-1
d_gene: -
v_gene: TRBV28
CDR3aa: CASSVRQAETEAFF
CDR3nt: TGTGCCAGCAGTGTCCGACAGGCTGAAACTGAAGCTTTCTTT

abundance: -
len: 16
j_gene: TRBJ2-3
d_gene: TRBD1
v_gene: TRBV5-8
CDR3aa: CASSVLRGRDTDTQYF
CDR3nt: TGTGCCAGCAGCGTCTTAAGGGGGCGAGACACAGATACGCAGTATTTT

abundance: -
len: 14
j_gene: TRBJ1-2
d_gene: -
v_gene: TRBV5-1
CDR3aa: CASSPEGRSYGYTF
CDR3nt: TGCGCCAGCAGCCCGGAGGGACGGAGCTATGGCTACACCTTC

abundance: -
len: 19
j_gene: TRBJ2-4
d_gene: TRBD2
v_gene: TRBV28
CDR3aa: CASSSLSDPPGGPGDIQYF
CDR3nt: TGTGCCAGCAGTTCTCTCTCAGACCCACCGGGAGGGCCAGGGGACATTCAGTACTTC

abundance: -
len: 11
j_gene: TRBJ1-1
d_gene: -
v_gene: TRBV20-1
CDR3aa: CSAAYLRTAFF
CDR3nt: TGCAGTGCTGCCTATTTGCGGACAGCTTTCTTT

abundance: -
len: 14
j_gene: TRBJ1-6
d_gene: -
v_gene: TRBV4-2
CDR3aa: CASSPAVRDSPLHF
CDR3nt: TGTGCCAGCAGCCCGGCAGTTCGTGATTCACCCCTCCACTTT

abundance: -
len: 16
j_gene: TRBJ2-2
d_gene: TRBD2
v_gene: TRBV19
CDR3aa: CASSAHLAGGSGELFF
CDR3nt: TGTGCCAGTAGTGCCCACCTAGCGGGAGGTTCCGGGGAGCTGTTTTTT

abundance: -
len: 14
j_gene: TRBJ2-7
d_gene: -
v_gene: TRBV5-1
CDR3aa: CASSLRGEPYEQYF
CDR3nt: TGCGCCAGCAGTCTAAGGGGTGAGCCCTACGAGCAGTACTTC

abundance: -
len: 14
j_gene: TRBJ2-2
d_gene: -
v_gene: TRBV28
CDR3aa: CASTSAVNTGELFF
CDR3nt: TGTGCCAGCACGTCAGCCGTTAACACCGGGGAGCTGTTTTTT

abundance: -
len: 15
j_gene: TRBJ1-2
d_gene: -
v_gene: TRBV28
CDR3aa: CASSSRHRVLYGYTF
CDR3nt: TGTGCCAGCAGTTCCCGGCACAGGGTGTTATATGGCTACACCTTC

abundance: few
len: 13
j_gene: TRBJ1-1
d_gene: -
v_gene: TRBV7-3
CDR3aa: CASSFGGNTEAFF
CDR3nt: TGTGCCAGCAGCTTTGGGGGGAACACTGAAGCTTTCTTT

abundance: -
len: 14
j_gene: TRBJ2-2
d_gene: -
v_gene: TRBV9
CDR3aa: CASGAGFAAGELFF
CDR3nt: TGTGCCAGCGGAGCGGGCTTCGCGGCCGGGGAGCTGTTTTTT

abundance: many
len: 15
j_gene: TRBJ2-3
d_gene: TRBD1
v_gene: TRBV29-1
CDR3aa: CSVRGTGGGPDTQYF
CDR3nt: TGCAGCGTACGGGGGACAGGGGGCGGCCCAGATACGCAGTATTTT

abundance: -
len: 14
j_gene: TRBJ1-4
d_gene: -
v_gene: TRBV27
CDR3aa: CASRRTGTREKLFF
CDR3nt: TGTGCCAGCAGAAGAACCGGGACACGTGAAAAACTGTTTTTT

abundance: few
len: 11
j_gene: TRBJ1-2
d_gene: -
v_gene: TRBV2
CDR3aa: CASRGPYGYTF
CDR3nt: TGTGCCAGCAGGGGACCCTATGGCTACACCTTC

abundance: few
len: 13
j_gene: TRBJ2-5
d_gene: TRBD2
v_gene: TRBV6-6
CDR3aa: CAANSGTWETQYF
CDR3nt: TGTGCCGCAAATAGCGGGACTTGGGAGACCCAGTACTTC

abundance: -
len: 12
j_gene: TRBJ2-2
d_gene: -
v_gene: TRBV5-6
CDR3aa: CASRGNTGELFF
CDR3nt: TGTGCCAGCAGGGGGAACACCGGGGAGCTGTTTTTT